What follows are 32 T cell receptor beta chains derived from one specimen sequenced in a study of cytomegalovirus exposure and HLA in healthy donors (dated by TCRdb to the late 2010s). Library preparation employed the immunoSEQ multiplex PCR assay. For the multiplex PCR, a mixture combining 60 forward primers for TCR Vbeta segments and 13 reverse primers for TCR Jbeta segments was used. TCRdb carries this immuneACCESS record with in-frame sequences only. Its versions omit some clonotypes, under half of them owing to an unresolved V gene in the studies checked, with the rest unexplained. The sample table holds roughly 120,000 clones, of which 74% were seen once. Jointly, the top ten make up more than 9% of the sample. The sequenced sample consisted of PBMCs. The source is a woman aged 45-60 years in good health and CMV-seropositive.

The genes are TRBV7-2 and TRBJ2-7, with D perhaps matching TRBD2 (6 bases). CDR3 size: 16 residues. Deletions cut 5 bases from V and 0 bases from J, with 17 bases between. Per the germline V gene, CDR1 is SGHTA and CDR2 is FQGNSA. The CDR3 loop reads CASSLLAWDVSYEQYF. In DNA, the CDR3 is TGTGCCAGCAGCCTCCTAGCGTGGGACGTCTCCTACGAGCAGTACTTC.

V is TRBV28 and J is TRBJ1-2; unclear D gene. CDR1 is MDHEN and CDR2 is SYDVKM in the germline V gene. V lost 4 bases to trimming and J lost 6 bases, with 15 bases between them. The CDR3 sequence is 14 residues long. The CDR3 coding sequence is TGTGCCAGCAGTTCAACACAAGCCGGGGATGGCTACACCTTC. As protein: CASSSTQAGDGYTF.

This chain connects TRBV6-8 to TRBJ2-3, with 10 bases lining up with TRBD2. J lost 3 bases, V lost 2 bases, and 11 bases had no gene match. This CDR3 has 18 residues. CDR1 is MNHGY and CDR2 is SAAAGT in the germline V gene. Written as DNA, the CDR3 is TGTGCCAGCAGTTACGAAGCGGGAGGGCCCCGTGTTACAGATACGCAGTATTTT. Its protein is CASSYEAGGPRVTDTQYF.

The chain recombines TRBV7-2 with TRBJ1-2, with D possibly matching TRBD1 (6 bases). This CDR3 has 14 amino acids. The V gene's germline CDR1 is SGHTA and CDR2 FQGNSA. Trimming took 2 bases from V and 4 from J, leaving 11 bases between them. The CDR3 spells CASSLLGGAYGYTF. In DNA form, the CDR3 reads TGTGCCAGCAGCTTACTTGGGGGGGCCTATGGCTACACCTTC.

This clone has only a few counts. The rearrangement joins TRBV25-1 to TRBJ1-1; D possibly corresponds to TRBD1 (5 bases). CDR1 is MGHDK, CDR2 SYGVNS, per germline. Deletions cut 5 bases from V and 1 base from J, with 17 bases between. This CDR3 spans 16 amino acids. The CDR3 DNA is TGTGCCAGCAGTCCCCTCGGCAGGGCTGAGAACACTGAAGCTTTCTTT. Translating it yields CASSPLGRAENTEAFF.

The chain employs TRBV5-1 and TRBJ1-5, with no clear D. Looked up from germline, CDR1 is SGHRS and CDR2 is YFSETQ. The CDR3 has 13 amino acids. The germline V and J ends were trimmed by 0 bases and 4 bases, with 5 bases remaining between them. The CDR3 DNA reads as TGCGCCAGCAGCTTGGGTATAAATCAGCCCCAGCATTTT. Translation: CASSLGINQPQHF.

The V and J genes are TRBV7-2 and TRBJ2-7, with 11 bases matching TRBD2. The V and J ends lost 1 base and 0 bases, in that order; junction bases with no gene match: 2. This CDR3 is 16 amino acids long. The germline V gene encodes CDR1 SGHTA and CDR2 FQGNSA. CDR3 in amino acids: CASSLGGTSGSYEQYF. The DNA of the CDR3 is TGTGCCAGCAGCTTAGGGGGGACTAGCGGCTCCTACGAGCAGTACTTC.

This rearrangement joins TRBV4-3 to TRBJ2-5; D gene ambiguous. Germline-derived CDR1 and CDR2 are LGHNA and YSLEER. CDR3 length: 13 amino acids. V gave up 1 base and J gave up 5 bases, with 8 bases separating them. The DNA for the CDR3 is TGCGCCAGCAGCCAAGGACTCCCCGAGACCCAGTACTTC. Residues: CASSQGLPETQYF.

The V and J genes are TRBV11-3 and TRBJ2-1, with 7 positions matching TRBD1. The CDR3 covers 14 residues. V dropped 5 bases and J dropped 7; count of bases not matched to a gene: 8. Germline assignment: CDR1 SGHNT and CDR2 YENEEA. The CDR3 is CASSKDRAANEQFF. CDR3 bases: TGTGCCAGCAGCAAAGACAGGGCAGCAAATGAGCAGTTCTTC.

The V gene is TRBV27, the J gene TRBJ1-4, with TRBD1 identical over 7 bases. There are 14 residues in the CDR3. Germline V gives CDR1 MNHEY, CDR2 SMNVEV (reference sequence). The V segment lost 7 bases and the J segment 5 bases; nucleotides outside the gene matches: 7. The chain's CDR3 is CASTPTGPNEKLFF. CDR3 DNA sequence: TGTGCCAGCACCCCGACAGGGCCAAATGAAAAACTGTTTTTT.

The chain links TRBV10-3 to TRBJ1-2; D remains ambiguous. CDR3 size: 13 residues. V was pared by 3 bases and J by 2 bases, with 7 bases between. Germline loops: CDR1 ENHRY, CDR2 SYGVKD. The CDR3 here is CAISEGLNYGYTF. The CDR3 DNA sequence: TGTGCCATCAGTGAAGGACTGAACTATGGCTACACCTTC.

The chain couples TRBV4-3 to TRBJ2-3, with 9 positions matching TRBD2. Germline CDR1 and CDR2: LGHNA and YSLEER. CDR3 length: 18 amino acids. The V and J ends lost 1 base and 3 bases, in that order; junction bases with no gene match: 11. The CDR3, as DNA: TGCGCCAGCAGCCAAGGCTACCCTAGCGGGGTGGGGACAGATACGCAGTATTTT. Translated: CASSQGYPSGVGTDTQYF.

The J gene is TRBJ1-5, the V gene TRBV6-1; D gene uncertain. Trimming took off 1 base at V and 3 bases at J, with 13 bases between the two ends. The CDR3 totals 16 residues. Germline CDR1 reads MNHNS; CDR2 reads SASEGT. The CDR3 region is CASSEGEGRHNQPQHF. The CDR3 DNA follows: TGTGCCAGCAGTGAAGGGGAGGGTAGACACAATCAGCCCCAGCATTTT.

This clone was seen a single time. The rearrangement joins TRBV7-4 to TRBJ2-7; TRBD2 matches 11 bases. The CDR3 runs to 15 residues. Trimming cost V 1 base and J 5 bases; bases outside gene matches: 4. CDR1 SGHVT and CDR2 SQSDAQ come from the germline V gene. The CDR3 here is CASSLGLAGSDEQYF. The CDR3 DNA sequence: TGTGCCAGCAGCTTAGGACTAGCGGGATCTGACGAGCAGTACTTC.

This rearrangement joins TRBV28 to TRBJ2-5; D perhaps matches TRBD1 (6 bases). Germline V gene sequence: CDR1 MDHEN, CDR2 SYDVKM. The CDR3 length is 15 residues. V lost 6 bases, J lost 3 bases, and 17 bases lay in between. The CDR3 region has the DNA TGTGCCAGCAGACCAACAGGGTGGGCAAAAGAGACCCAGTACTTC. Its protein product is CASRPTGWAKETQYF.

The chain has TRBV19 and TRBJ2-7; TRBD1 aligns across 9 bases. This CDR3 is 14 amino acids long. The germline V gene has CDR1 LNHDA and CDR2 SQIVND (reference sequence). After removal of 5 bases from V and 5 bases from J, the junction contained 7 bases not matched to a gene. Here the CDR3 DNA reads TGTGCCAGTAGTCCGGACAGGGGTTCCAACGAGCAGTACTTC. As protein: CASSPDRGSNEQYF.

This chain uses TRBV6-6 with TRBJ1-4; D remains unclear. Germline V CDR1 and CDR2: MNHNY, SVGAGI (reference sequence). The V and J ends lost 7 bases and 4 bases respectively, with 7 bases between them. This CDR3 comprises 12 residues. CDR3: CASIGDNEKLFF. The CDR3 region has the DNA TGTGCCAGCATCGGGGATAATGAAAAACTGTTTTTT.

The V gene is TRBV12-5, the J gene TRBJ1-4; no definite D call. The V gene's germline CDR1 is LGHNT and CDR2 FRNRAP. This CDR3 is built from 13 residues. V lost 7 bases, J lost 3 bases, and 9 bases lay in between. CDR3 amino acids: CASVRGANEKLFF. CDR3 sequence (DNA): TGTGCTAGTGTGCGGGGTGCTAATGAAAAACTGTTTTTT.

This clone was seen only a few times. The V and J genes are TRBV7-2 and TRBJ2-1; the match to TRBD2 covers 10 bases. Unmatched junction bases numbered 4, after V lost 5 bases and J lost 6 bases. From germline, CDR1 is SGHTA and CDR2 FQGNSA. This CDR3 comprises 14 residues. This chain's CDR3 is CASSGSGGANEQFF. As DNA, the CDR3 is TGTGCCAGCAGCGGGAGCGGGGGGGCCAATGAGCAGTTCTTC.

This clone came up a few times. The V gene is TRBV18, the J gene TRBJ2-7; D is perhaps TRBD2 (6 bases). There are 14 residues in the CDR3. The V end lost 0 bases, the J end lost 7 bases, and 13 bases lay between the germline ends. Germline CDR1 reads KGHSH; CDR2 reads LQKENI. CDR3 region: CASSPPGTLSEQYF. DNA for the CDR3: TGTGCCAGCTCACCACCGGGGACTTTGTCTGAGCAGTACTTC. Full variable domain (outside the CDR3, taken from reference TRBV18 and TRBJ2-7): NAGVMQNPRHLVRRRGQEARLRCSPMKGHSHVYWYRQLPEEGLKFMVYLQKENIIDESGMPKERFSAEFPKEGPSILRIQQVVRGDSAAYFCASSPPGTLSEQYFGPGTRLTVT.

The chain employs TRBV6-5 and TRBJ1-2; the D is unclear. Germline-derived CDR1 and CDR2 are MNHEY and SVGAGI. The CDR3 consists of 15 residues. V lost 0 bases, J lost 4 bases, and 12 bases lay in between. DNA for the CDR3: TGTGCCAGCAGTTACTCAAACGTCGACTCCTATGGCTACACCTTC. It is translated as CASSYSNVDSYGYTF.

This rearrangement joins TRBV6-1 to TRBJ2-5, with TRBD2 matching over 10 bases. The J call may be mistaken, given a closer DNA end match to TRBJ2-7. Germline V gene sequence: CDR1 MNHNS, CDR2 SASEGT. The CDR3 length is 14 residues. CDR3 nucleotides: TGTGCCAGCAGTGAAGGTCTAGCGGGAGACGAGCAGTACTTC. This encodes CASSEGLAGDEQYF.

This chain connects TRBV7-8 to TRBJ2-3, with TRBD1 matching over 7 bases. The V segment lost 5 bases and the J segment 1 base; nucleotides outside the gene matches: 12. The germline V gene encodes CDR1 SGHVS and CDR2 FQNEAQ. The CDR3 is 17 residues long. The chain's CDR3 is CASSLTTGAHGTDTQYF. In DNA, the CDR3 is TGTGCCAGCAGCCTTACAACAGGGGCCCATGGCACAGATACGCAGTATTTT.

The chain employs TRBV28 and TRBJ2-7, with D possibly being TRBD2 (6 bases). This CDR3 spans 13 amino acids. Trimming took off 6 bases at V and 3 bases at J, with 12 bases between the two ends. Per the germline V gene, CDR1 is MDHEN and CDR2 is SYDVKM. The CDR3 nucleotides read TGTGCCAGCAGAACGGGACTGGACTACGAGCAGTACTTC. Protein: CASRTGLDYEQYF.

The rearrangement uses TRBV7-8 and TRBJ1-1; TRBD1 matches 9 bases. The CDR3 covers 16 residues. Germline-derived CDR1 and CDR2 are SGHVS and FQNEAQ. Trimming cost V 0 bases and J 0 bases; bases outside gene matches: 2. CDR3 loop: CASSLAGTGMNTEAFF. The CDR3 DNA sequence: TGTGCCAGCAGCTTAGCGGGGACAGGGATGAACACTGAAGCTTTCTTT.

The genes are TRBV5-1 and TRBJ1-4, with 7 bases lining up with TRBD1. V lost 2 bases and J lost 5; bases outside the gene matches: 3. CDR1 and CDR2 (germline): SGHRS, YFSETQ. The CDR3 consists of 14 residues. The CDR3 coding sequence is TGCGCCAGCAGCTTTGGGACAGTGAATGAAAAACTGTTTTTT. Translation: CASSFGTVNEKLFF.

The J gene is TRBJ2-7, the V gene TRBV29-1, with TRBD1 as a possible D gene (6 bases). Trimming cost V 7 bases and J 5 bases, with 15 bases left between them. Germline CDR1 and CDR2: SQVTM and ANQGSEA. The CDR3 loop spans 12 amino acids. Here the CDR3 DNA reads TGCAGCGGCGGCAATCACAGGGACGAGCAGTACTTC. It translates to CSGGNHRDEQYF.

This sequence joins TRBV5-1 and TRBJ2-2; 9 bases map to TRBD2. Germline loops: CDR1 SGHRS, CDR2 YFSETQ. The CDR3 is made up of 15 amino acids. The junction had 6 bases not matched to a gene; V was cut back by 4 bases and J by 5 bases. As DNA, the CDR3 is TGCGCCAGCAGCACGGGGACTAGCACGACCGGGGAGCTGTTTTTT. Translated, it gives CASSTGTSTTGELFF. Full variable domain (outside the CDR3, taken from reference TRBV5-1 and TRBJ2-2): KAGVTQTPRYLIKTRGQQVTLSCSPISGHRSVSWYQQTPGQGLQFLFEYFSETQRNKGNFPGRFSGRQFSNSRSEMNVSTLELGDSALYLCASSTGTSTTGELFFGEGSRLTVL.

The V and J genes are TRBV7-8 and TRBJ1-1; D is unresolved. V was pared by 4 bases and J by 5 bases, with 5 bases between. CDR1 is SGHVS and CDR2 is FQNEAQ in the germline V gene. The CDR3 consists of 11 residues. CDR3 amino acids: CASSSGTEAFF. The CDR3 DNA reads TGTGCCAGCAGCTCGGGGACTGAAGCTTTCTTT.

This rearrangement joins TRBV6-1 to TRBJ1-2, with 7 bases matching TRBD1. This CDR3 contains 17 residues. Germline-derived CDR1 and CDR2 are MNHNS and SASEGT. Trimming removed 2 bases from V and 5 bases from J; junction bases left unmatched: 14. CDR3 nucleotides: TGTGCCAGCAGTGAAAGCAGGGGGAAATTCGTTGTATATGGCTACACCTTC. Translation gives CASSESRGKFVVYGYTF.

The V and J genes are TRBV4-3 and TRBJ2-5; 10 nucleotides align to TRBD2. Germline V lookup: CDR1 LGHNA, CDR2 YSLEER. This CDR3 spans 17 amino acids. The V gene end was trimmed by 4 bases and the J gene end by 5 bases; junction bases not matched to a gene: 13. CDR3 loop: CASSLDTSGDLGETQYF. The DNA for the CDR3 is TGCGCCAGCAGCCTAGATACTAGCGGGGACCTAGGGGAGACCCAGTACTTC.

The V gene is TRBV9, the J gene TRBJ2-7; 7 bases map to TRBD1. The V gene end was trimmed by 0 bases and the J gene end by 2 bases; junction bases not matched to a gene: 5. The CDR3 spans 15 residues. Per germline, CDR1 SGDLS and CDR2 YYNGEE. CDR3: CASSVGGQGAYEQYF. CDR3 sequence (DNA): TGTGCCAGCAGCGTAGGAGGTCAGGGGGCCTACGAGCAGTACTTC.